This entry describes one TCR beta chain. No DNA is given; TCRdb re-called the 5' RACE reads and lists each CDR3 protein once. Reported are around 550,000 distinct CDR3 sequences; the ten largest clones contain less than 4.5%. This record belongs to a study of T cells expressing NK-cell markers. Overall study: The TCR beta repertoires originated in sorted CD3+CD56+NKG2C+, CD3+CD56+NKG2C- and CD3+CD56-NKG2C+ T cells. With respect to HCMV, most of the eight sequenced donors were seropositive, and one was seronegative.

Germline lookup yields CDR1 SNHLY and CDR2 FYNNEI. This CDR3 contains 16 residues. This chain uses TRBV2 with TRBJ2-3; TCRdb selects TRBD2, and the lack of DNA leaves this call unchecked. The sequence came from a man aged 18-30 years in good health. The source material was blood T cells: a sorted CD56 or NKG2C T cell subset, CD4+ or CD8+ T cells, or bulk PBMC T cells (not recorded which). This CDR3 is CASSESGRAPTDTQYF.